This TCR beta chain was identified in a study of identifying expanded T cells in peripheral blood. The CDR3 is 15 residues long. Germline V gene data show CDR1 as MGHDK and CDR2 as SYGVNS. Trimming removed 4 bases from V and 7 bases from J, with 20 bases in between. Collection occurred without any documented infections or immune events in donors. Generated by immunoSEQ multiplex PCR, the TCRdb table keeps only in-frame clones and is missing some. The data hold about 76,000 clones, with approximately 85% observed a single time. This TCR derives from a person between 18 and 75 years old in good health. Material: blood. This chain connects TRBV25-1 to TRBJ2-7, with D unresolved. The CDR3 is CASSGSVSSSGEQYF. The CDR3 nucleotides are TGTGCCAGCAGTGGAAGTGTCTCCTCTTCTGGGGAGCAGTACTTC.